The 27 T cell receptor beta chains below were found in one sample sequenced in a study of Ad26.COV2.S vaccination and SARS-CoV-2 variants. The method was immunoSEQ multiplex PCR; TCRdb's version includes in-frame clones alone and lacks a portion of them. The sample has around 450,000 clones, 85% to 90% seen once. As for treatment: some 20 received Ad26.COV2.S at low or high dose, single or two shots; five or six received placebo; per-sample allocation not given. Day 63 after the first injection of vaccine or placebo was the sampling time. This sample comprised peripheral blood, obtained in a trial of Ad26.COV2.S vaccine versus placebo. The receptors stem from a person aged 18 to 59 who received the Ad26.COV2.S COVID-19 vaccine or a placebo.

In regard to this clone: At one boundary the junction diverges from the germline segment, which might be a read error. CDR3 in DNA: TGTGCCAGCAGTCTATGGGACAGAGACTATGGCTACACCTTC. Its translation is CASSLWDRDYGYTF. The V call is TRBV28, the J call TRBJ1-2; 7 nucleotides align to TRBD1. The CDR3 consists of 14 residues. Germline CDR1 MDHEN, CDR2 SYDVKM.

A single count supports this clone. V gene TRBV5-1 combines with J gene TRBJ2-4; either TRBD1 or TRBD2 may fit D (5 bases each). With 0 bases removed from V and 4 bases from J, the gap between germline ends came to 8 bases. CDR1 is SGHRS, CDR2 YFSETQ, per germline. This CDR3 contains 14 residues. CDR3 nucleotides: TGCGCCAGCAGCTTGGACAGGACTAAAAACATTCAGTACTTC. It translates to CASSLDRTKNIQYF. Combining the CDR3 with reference TRBV5-1 and TRBJ2-4 gives the whole variable domain KAGVTQTPRYLIKTRGQQVTLSCSPISGHRSVSWYQQTPGQGLQFLFEYFSETQRNKGNFPGRFSGRQFSNSRSEMNVSTLELGDSALYLCASSLDRTKNIQYFGAGTRLSVL.

The rearrangement uses TRBV5-4 and TRBJ1-6, with 9 positions matching TRBD1. CDR3 length: 18 residues. J was trimmed by 5 bases and V by 1 base; bases with no gene match: 10. Germline V gene lookup returns CDR1 SGHNT and CDR2 YYREEE (reference sequence). In nucleotides, the CDR3 is TGTGCCAGCAGCTTGAGGGGACAGGGATCAGGTGATAATTCACCCCTCCACTTT. This gives the protein CASSLRGQGSGDNSPLHF.

This clone was recorded a few times. The CDR3 here is CASLYKGRGNRSTEAFF. The DNA for the CDR3 is TGTGCAAGTCTCTATAAAGGGCGGGGGAACCGGAGCACTGAAGCTTTCTTT. V usage is TRBV12-2 and J usage is TRBJ1-1. TRBV12-2 is a recognized pseudogene. The CDR3 totals 17 residues.

J is TRBJ2-2 and V is TRBV7-9; 8 bases line up with TRBD2. CDR3 size: 14 residues. J gave up 6 bases and V 3 bases, and 3 bases lay outside the gene matches. Germline V CDR1 and CDR2: SEHNR, FQNEAQ (reference sequence). The CDR3 reads CASSFGGGPGELFF. As DNA, the CDR3 is TGTGCCAGCAGCTTCGGCGGGGGGCCCGGGGAGCTGTTTTTT.

The chain joins TRBV9 to TRBJ2-7, with TRBD2 matching 7 bases. V trimming: 1 base; J trimming: 2 bases; junction bases outside the gene matches: 9. This CDR3 has 16 residues. Germline V CDR1 and CDR2: SGDLS, YYNGEE. In DNA form, the CDR3 reads TGTGCCAGCAGCGTAAGTCCCCTAGCGGCGACCTACGAGCAGTACTTC. This gives the protein CASSVSPLAATYEQYF.

This chain links TRBV7-2 with TRBJ2-7; D is unresolved. Germline V gene data show CDR1 as SGHTA and CDR2 as FQGNSA. With 3 bases removed from V and 6 bases from J, the gap between germline ends came to 15 bases. This CDR3 has 14 amino acids. The CDR3 coding sequence is TGTGCCAGCAGCTTGGGTTTTAATGCAGGCGAGCAGTACTTC. As protein: CASSLGFNAGEQYF.

This clone was counted a single time. J is TRBJ1-1 and V is TRBV12-5, with 8 positions matching TRBD1. This CDR3 has 14 amino acids. Per germline, CDR1 LGHNT and CDR2 FRNRAP. V dropped 5 bases and J dropped 4; count of bases not matched to a gene: 6. The CDR3, as DNA: TGTGCTAGTGGTGTGGGACAGGCGGTCACTGAAGCTTTCTTT. It specifies CASGVGQAVTEAFF.

The chain couples TRBV6-6 to TRBJ2-6; D is possibly TRBD1 (5 bases). CDR1 is MNHNY and CDR2 is SVGAGI in the germline V gene (reference sequence). This CDR3 is built from 16 residues. Trimming removed 6 bases at V and 0 bases at J, with 12 bases between. The CDR3 DNA follows: TGTGCCAGCAGGGGCAGGGTGAGCTCTGGGGCCAACGTCCTGACTTTC. Amino acids: CASRGRVSSGANVLTF.

The rearrangement uses TRBV6-1 and TRBJ1-2, with D perhaps TRBD1 (6 bases). The CDR3 spans 16 residues. V lost 4 bases and J 2 bases, leaving 17 bases between the germline ends. CDR1 is MNHNS and CDR2 is SASEGT in the germline V gene. The CDR3 coding sequence is TGTGCCAGCAGTGGGACGGGGGCCGGAGACAACTATGGCTACACCTTC. This translates into CASSGTGAGDNYGYTF.

This clone was recorded only once. The gene calls are TRBV19 and TRBJ1-4; D is uncertain. Germline V gives CDR1 LNHDA, CDR2 SQIVND (reference sequence). V was pared by 3 bases and J by 0 bases, with 8 bases between. The CDR3 totals 15 residues. The CDR3 DNA sequence: TGTGCCAGTAGTATTCTGGCAGCAACTAATGAAAAACTGTTTTTT. This sequence encodes CASSILAATNEKLFF.

This clone came up a few times. The V gene is TRBV6-5, the J gene TRBJ1-3, with D perhaps TRBD1 (5 bases). Trimming stripped 6 bases from V and 0 bases from J, with 12 bases between. The CDR3 runs 15 residues. Germline assignment: CDR1 MNHEY and CDR2 SVGAGI. The CDR3 loop reads CASRVAGASGNTIYF. In nucleotides, the CDR3 is TGTGCCAGCAGAGTTGCTGGGGCCTCTGGAAACACCATATATTTT.

The chain is built from TRBV6-2 or TRBV6-3 and TRBJ2-5, with D tentatively TRBD2 (5 bases). The germline V gene has CDR1 MNHEY and CDR2 SVGEGT. V lost 4 bases and J lost 5, with 11 bases in between. The CDR3 covers 13 residues. The chain's CDR3 is CASSSRWRETQYF. CDR3 nucleotides: TGTGCCAGCAGTTCCAGGTGGAGGGAGACCCAGTACTTC.

The CDR3 bases are TGCGCCAGCAGCCGAAGAGGCGATGAGCAGTTCTTC. Its translation is CASSRRGDEQFF. This chain links TRBV23-1 with TRBJ2-1; D not resolved. TRBV23-1 is treated as an ORF (open reading frame) with a function not yet certain. CDR3 size: 12 residues. With 6 bases removed from V and 8 bases from J, the gap between germline ends came to 11 bases.

As for this clone: The identical CDR3 is also encoded by other nucleotide sequences in the sample. The rearrangement joins TRBV11-3 to TRBJ2-3, with D possibly TRBD2 on 5 matching bases. Trimming removed 1 base from V and 1 base from J, with 6 bases in between. Germline V CDR1 and CDR2: SGHNT, YENEEA. The CDR3 has 14 amino acids. CDR3 in amino acids: CASSLGGGTDTQYF. CDR3 DNA: TGTGCCAGCAGCTTAGGGGGAGGCACAGATACGCAGTATTTT.

This chain connects TRBV20-1 to TRBJ2-7; D may be TRBD2 (6 bases). This CDR3 has 14 amino acids. CDR1 is DFQATT and CDR2 is SNEGSKA in the germline V gene (reference sequence). V lost 3 bases and J lost 3, with 15 bases in between. The DNA for the CDR3 is TGCAGTGCTAGTGAGGGGTGGAGGGTCTACGAGCAGTACTTC. Encoded protein: CSASEGWRVYEQYF.

This clone was detected a few times. The gene calls are TRBV6-5 and TRBJ1-2, with a tentative D call TRBD1 (6 bases). CDR1 and CDR2 (germline): MNHEY, SVGAGI. The germline V and J ends were trimmed by 0 bases and 7 bases, with 12 bases remaining between them. CDR3 length: 14 residues. CDR3 DNA sequence: TGTGCCAGCAGTTACTCGCGGGGGCAGGGTGGCTACACCTTC. Translating gives CASSYSRGQGGYTF.

This clone has just one count. The chain joins TRBV28 to TRBJ2-3; 8 nucleotides align to TRBD2. From germline, CDR1 is MDHEN and CDR2 SYDVKM. The CDR3 is made up of 15 amino acids. The trim removed 5 bases at V and 4 bases at J, leaving 8 bases unmatched. CDR3 bases: TGTGCCAGCAGTCCTTACGGGGGGGCAGCAGATACGCAGTATTTT. Translation: CASSPYGGAADTQYF.

This rearrangement joins TRBV7-9 to TRBJ1-2, with 8 bases matching TRBD1. The CDR3 extends over 15 amino acids. Germline CDR1 is SEHNR and CDR2 is FQNEAQ (reference sequence). The V and J ends lost 2 bases and 5 bases, in that order; junction bases with no gene match: 7. CDR3 loop: CASSLSPDRGYGYTF. DNA for the CDR3: TGTGCCAGCAGCTTATCCCCCGACAGGGGATATGGCTACACCTTC. Using reference TRBV7-9 and TRBJ1-2 for the parts outside the CDR3, the full variable domain is DTGVSQNPRHKITKRGQNVTFRCDPISEHNRLYWYRQTLGQGPEFLTYFQNEAQLEKSRLLSDRFSAERPKGSFSTLEIQRTEQGDSAMYLCASSLSPDRGYGYTFGSGTRLTVV.

This chain connects TRBV7-8 to TRBJ2-7; tentative D call: TRBD1 (5 bases). Germline values: CDR1 SGHVS, CDR2 FQNEAQ. Trimming removed 2 bases from V and 3 bases from J, with 20 bases in between. The CDR3 extends over 17 amino acids. The CDR3: CASSLTGSLPNIYEQYF. The CDR3 DNA reads as TGTGCCAGCAGCTTAACAGGTTCGCTACCGAATATCTACGAGCAGTACTTC.

This chain uses TRBV9 with TRBJ2-7; D possibly corresponds to TRBD1 (5 bases). The CDR3 runs to 13 residues. CDR1 and CDR2 (germline): SGDLS, YYNGEE. Between the trimmed V and J ends, which lost 0 bases and 7 bases, there was a span of 11 bases. CDR3 residues: CASSVDQGDEQYF. Here the CDR3 DNA reads TGTGCCAGCAGCGTAGACCAGGGTGATGAGCAGTACTTC.

The rearrangement links TRBV7-3 to TRBJ1-1; D is unresolved. From germline, CDR1 is SGHTA and CDR2 FQGTGA. V was clipped by 2 bases and J by 4 bases, with 8 bases between them. The CDR3 is 13 residues long. The CDR3: CASSLSDRTEAFF. CDR3 nucleotide sequence: TGTGCCAGCAGCTTATCAGATCGCACTGAAGCTTTCTTT.

CDR3 bases: TGTGCCAGCACCCGGATGAATGAGCAGTTCTTC. This gives the protein CASTRMNEQFF. V usage is TRBV12-3 or TRBV12-4 and J usage is TRBJ2-1, with D uncertain. The CDR3 contains 11 residues. V dropped 7 bases and J dropped 7 bases, with 8 bases sitting between them.

This clone was seen once. The chain combines TRBV11-3 with TRBJ2-1; the D gene is possibly TRBD1 (6 bases). Trimming took off 8 bases at V and 8 bases at J, with 16 bases between the two ends. Germline V gene sequence: CDR1 SGHNT, CDR2 YENEEA. The CDR3 is made up of 13 amino acids. The CDR3 spells CASSSDSYHEQFF. The CDR3 DNA is TGTGCCAGCTCCTCGGACAGCTATCATGAGCAGTTCTTC.

The chain joins TRBV9 to TRBJ1-4; the match to TRBD1 covers 10 bases. CDR1 SGDLS and CDR2 YYNGEE come from the germline V gene. With V trimmed by 4 bases and J by 3 bases, 3 bases remained unmatched. This CDR3 spans 15 amino acids. The CDR3 loop reads CASSTGQGANEKLFF. DNA of the CDR3: TGTGCCAGCAGCACCGGACAGGGGGCTAATGAAAAACTGTTTTTT.

In DNA form, the CDR3 reads TGCGCCAGCAGACAGGGGGCGGGGGAGACCCAGTACTTC. Translated, it gives CASRQGAGETQYF. The rearrangement uses TRBV5-1 and TRBJ2-5; 9 positions agree with TRBD1. CDR3 size: 13 residues. Germline CDR1 is SGHRS and CDR2 is YFSETQ. Trimming at V came to 5 bases and at J to 5 bases, leaving 4 bases not matched to a gene.

The genes are TRBV19 and TRBJ1-1; 9 bases align to TRBD1. The CDR3 is 14 amino acids. Germline V gene sequence: CDR1 LNHDA, CDR2 SQIVND (reference sequence). V lost 3 bases and J lost 5; bases outside the gene matches: 4. The DNA of the CDR3 is TGTGCCAGTAGTATGGGGACAGGGCGGACTGAAGCTTTCTTT. Encoded protein: CASSMGTGRTEAFF.